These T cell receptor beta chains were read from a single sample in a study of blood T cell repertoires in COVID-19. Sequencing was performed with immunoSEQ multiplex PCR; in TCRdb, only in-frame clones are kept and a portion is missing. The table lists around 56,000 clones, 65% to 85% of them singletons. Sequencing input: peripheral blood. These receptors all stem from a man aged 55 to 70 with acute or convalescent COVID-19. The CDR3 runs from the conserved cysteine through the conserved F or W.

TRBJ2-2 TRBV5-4 CASSPPGLAGGPGGELFF
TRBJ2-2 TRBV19 CASRWDRVTGELFF
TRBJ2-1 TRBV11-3 CASSLDPTSGGSYNEQFF
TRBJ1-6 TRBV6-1 CASSGSTLPRAYNSPLHF
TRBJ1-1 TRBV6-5 CASSQEFRMNTEAFF
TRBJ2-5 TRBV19 CASSTDRGLQETQYF
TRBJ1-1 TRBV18 CASSPGPPTGAPEAFF
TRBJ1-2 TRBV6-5 CASSYSGDYGYTF
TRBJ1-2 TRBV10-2 CASSEVRRSYGYTF
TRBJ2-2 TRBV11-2 CASSLFQGTGGSGELFF
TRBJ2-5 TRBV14 CASSQGFGSQGETQYF
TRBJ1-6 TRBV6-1 CASSDSTGGLSPLHF
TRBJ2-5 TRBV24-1 CATSPGGTGQETQYF
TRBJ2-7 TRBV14 CASSHRQYYEQYF
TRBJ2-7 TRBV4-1 CASSSNHGTSSEEQYF
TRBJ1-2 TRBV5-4 CASSAPGGGDTYNYGYTF
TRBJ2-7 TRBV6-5 CASSRGREQYF
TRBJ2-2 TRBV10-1 CASSGGSGVNTGELFF
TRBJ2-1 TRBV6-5 CASISGGTYNEQFF
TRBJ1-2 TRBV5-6 CASSPTGLGAYGYTF
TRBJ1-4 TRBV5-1 CASSAQGAHGEKLFF
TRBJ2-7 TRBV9 CASSVGQGAREQYF
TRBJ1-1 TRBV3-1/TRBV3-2 CASSLGGGTEAFF
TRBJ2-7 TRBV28 CASSTFYEQYF
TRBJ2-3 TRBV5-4 CASSLEQGTDTQYF
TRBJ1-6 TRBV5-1 CASSQNFGSPLHF
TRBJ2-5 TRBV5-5 CASSFLTSGGWETQYF
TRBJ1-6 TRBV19 CASSIDIHSSYNSPLHF
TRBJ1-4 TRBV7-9 CASRDPGEREKLFF